Listed below are T cell receptor beta chains from one sample, sequenced in a study of blood T cell repertoires in COVID-19. Profiled with immunoSEQ multiplex PCR; TCRdb holds only in-frame clones, not every one. The sample yields hundreds of thousands of clones, around 83% seen once. The sample was peripheral blood. These TCRs come from a woman aged 55 to 70 with active or convalescent COVID-19. CDR3s include the opening cysteine and the closing phenylalanine or tryptophan. Fields, in order: D gene, clone size, V gene, J gene, CDR3 DNA, CDR3 protein. A D gene is named only where the DNA matches it firmly. Part of the rows lack a size; the others show once, few, many or a class for expanded clones.

>-|-|TRBV6-5|TRBJ2-7
TGTGCCAGCACCCCCTACGACACCGCCTACGAGCAGTACTTC
CASTPYDTAYEQYF
>TRBD1|-|TRBV3-1/TRBV3-2|TRBJ1-2
TGTGCCAGCAGCCAAGCCCCGACAGGGACTGGCTACACCTTC
CASSQAPTGTGYTF
>TRBD1|-|TRBV9|TRBJ1-1
TGTGCCAGCAGCCCTCGCCAGGGGGATAACACTGAAGCTTTCTTT
CASSPRQGDNTEAFF
>-|few|TRBV2|TRBJ2-6
TGTGCCAGTGTCCGGTACTCTGGGGCCAACGTCCTGACTTTC
CASVRYSGANVLTF
>-|-|TRBV18|TRBJ2-7
TGTGCCAGCTCACCAAATGGACAGAGCTACGAGCAGTACTTC
CASSPNGQSYEQYF
>TRBD2|many|TRBV7-9|TRBJ2-7
TGTGCCAGCAGCCCCCCGGGGGGGACCTACGAGCAGTACTTC
CASSPPGGTYEQYF
>-|-|TRBV5-1|TRBJ1-2
TGCGCCAGCAGCTTGGATGAGGGCTCCTATGGCTACACCTTC
CASSLDEGSYGYTF
>-|-|TRBV10-2|TRBJ1-1
TGCGCCAGCGGCAGGGGCGCTGAAGCTTTCTTT
CASGRGAEAFF
>TRBD1|-|TRBV27|TRBJ2-7
TGTGCCAGCAGCCCGGGACAGGGGGCCTACGAGCAGTACTTC
CASSPGQGAYEQYF
>-|-|TRBV7-2|TRBJ2-7
TGTGCCAGCAGCTTAGAGGACAGTAATACCTACGAGCAGTACTTC
CASSLEDSNTYEQYF
>-|-|TRBV7-2|TRBJ1-2
TGTGCCAGCAGCTTAGTGTACAACAGGGAAGGCTACACCTTC
CASSLVYNREGYTF
>TRBD2|-|TRBV19|TRBJ2-3
TGTGCCAGTAGTCCAGGACTAGCGCCTAGCACAGATACGCAGTATTTT
CASSPGLAPSTDTQYF
>TRBD1|-|TRBV30|TRBJ1-6
TGTGCCTGGAGTGTAACAGGGGACTGGAATTCACCCCTCCACTTT
CAWSVTGDWNSPLHF
>TRBD1|-|TRBV6-1|TRBJ1-2
TGTGCCAGCAGTGAAGTAGGGACAGGGACCTATGGCTACACCTTC
CASSEVGTGTYGYTF
>TRBD2|-|TRBV14|TRBJ2-3
TGTGCCAGCAGCCAACCGGCGCTAGCGGGGGGGAGCGGAGATACGCAGTATTTT
CASSQPALAGGSGDTQYF
>TRBD2|-|TRBV4-1|TRBJ2-7
TGCGCCAGCAGCCAAGACCCAGCGGGGGGTTATGAGCAGTACTTC
CASSQDPAGGYEQYF
>-|-|TRBV7-2|TRBJ2-3
TGTGCCAGCAGCTTACAGGGGACTACCACAGATACGCAGTATTTT
CASSLQGTTTDTQYF
>-|-|TRBV5-5|TRBJ2-3
TGTGCCAGCAGCCCAGGGACAGATACGCAGTATTTT
CASSPGTDTQYF
>-|-|TRBV5-5|TRBJ1-4
TGTGCCAGCAGCCCACAGAGTCCGGTCGGGAGTGAAAAACTGTTTTTT
CASSPQSPVGSEKLFF
>-|-|TRBV11-2|TRBJ1-2
TGTGCCAGCAGCTTTAACAGAGACTATGGCTACACCTTC
CASSFNRDYGYTF
>TRBD2|-|TRBV6-6|TRBJ2-3
TGTGCCAGCAGTTACACCCCGACTAGCGAAGCAGATACGCAGTATTTT
CASSYTPTSEADTQYF
>-|-|TRBV4-1|TRBJ1-4
TGCGCCAGCAGCCAAGATCTTAGGGGAACTAATGAAAAACTGTTTTTT
CASSQDLRGTNEKLFF
>TRBD1|-|TRBV10-3|TRBJ1-5
TGTGCCATCAGTGAGGCGGACAGGGAAAATCAGCCCCAGCATTTT
CAISEADRENQPQHF
>TRBD1|-|TRBV6-6|TRBJ2-7
TGTGCCAGCAGTCGCACTCGGGACAGCCCCTACGAGCAGTACTTC
CASSRTRDSPYEQYF
>TRBD1|once|TRBV9|TRBJ2-1
TGTGCCAGCAGCCCCCGACAGGGGGCCTACAATGAGCAGTTCTTC
CASSPRQGAYNEQFF
>-|-|TRBV15|TRBJ2-7
TGTGCCACCAGCAGAGATCCCTTCGGCCAGGGCTCCCACGAGCAGTACTTC
CATSRDPFGQGSHEQYF
>TRBD1|-|TRBV18|TRBJ1-2
TGTGCCAGCTCGGCCAGGGACACCCAGGGGGCTGGCTACACCTTC
CASSARDTQGAGYTF
>TRBD2|-|TRBV5-1|TRBJ2-1
TGCGCCAGCAGCTTCGGTAGCGGGCCCTACAATGAGCAGTTCTTC
CASSFGSGPYNEQFF
>-|-|TRBV20-1|TRBJ2-7
TGCAGTGCTCGGGGTCCCTACGAGCAGTACTTC
CSARGPYEQYF
>TRBD1|-|TRBV30|TRBJ2-7
TGTGCCTGGAGACTTGCAGGGGGCTACGAGCAGTACTTC
CAWRLAGGYEQYF
>TRBD1|-|TRBV11-2|TRBJ1-5
TGTGCCAGCAGCTTAGGGAGGACAGGGATCGGGCCCCAGCATTTT
CASSLGRTGIGPQHF
>TRBD1|-|TRBV10-3|TRBJ2-5
TGTGCCATCATGCCCGGGAGAGGACAGGGGAATGGGACCCAGTACTTC
CAIMPGRGQGNGTQYF
>-|-|TRBV4-3|TRBJ2-6
TGCGCCAGCAGCCAAGAATCGGAGGGCTCCTCTGGGGCCAACGTCCTGACTTTC
CASSQESEGSSGANVLTF
>-|-|TRBV7-6|TRBJ1-6
TGTGCCAGCAGCTTAGATCTAAATTCACCCCTCCACTTT
CASSLDLNSPLHF
>-|-|TRBV7-2|TRBJ1-1
TGTGCCAGCAGCCCCCCGGGGGACGGCACTGAAGCTTTCTTT
CASSPPGDGTEAFF
>TRBD1|-|TRBV18|TRBJ1-2
TGTGCCAGCTCACCGGGGACAGGCTATGGCTACACCTTC
CASSPGTGYGYTF
>-|-|TRBV3-1/TRBV3-2|TRBJ1-6
TGTGCCAGCAGCCAAAATGCCCTTAGCGGTCCACCCCTCCACTTT
CASSQNALSGPPLHF
>TRBD1|few|TRBV29-1|TRBJ1-6
TGCAGCGTTCGACAGGGGGCCTATAATTCACCCCTCCACTTT
CSVRQGAYNSPLHF
>TRBD1|-|TRBV11-1|TRBJ2-3
TGTGCCAGCAGCTTGGGACAGTCCACAGATACGCAGTATTTT
CASSLGQSTDTQYF
>-|-|TRBV5-1|TRBJ1-2
TGCGCCAGCAGCCCGTTGACCGAGGGAGCCTATGGCTACACCTTC
CASSPLTEGAYGYTF
>TRBD1|-|TRBV3-1/TRBV3-2|TRBJ1-6
TGTGCCAGCAGCTTGGGACAGAATAATTCACCCCTCCACTTT
CASSLGQNNSPLHF
>TRBD1|-|TRBV7-2|TRBJ1-2
TGTGCCAGCAGCACCAAGACAGGGGGCGTTTCTGGCTACACCTTC
CASSTKTGGVSGYTF
>-|-|TRBV13|TRBJ2-1
TGTGCCAGCAGCGACAGCGTTCTGGGGACTTACAATGAGCAGTTCTTC
CASSDSVLGTYNEQFF
>-|-|TRBV20-1|TRBJ1-1
TGCAGTGCTAGTCGTGGACAAAATGAAGCTTTCTTT
CSASRGQNEAFF
>-|-|TRBV2|TRBJ2-3
TGTGCCAGCAGTGAGAGACTTTTGCGCACAGATACGCAGTATTTT
CASSERLLRTDTQYF
>-|-|TRBV19|TRBJ2-2
TGTGCCAGTACCCAACGAGGGGGGCTGTTTTTT
CASTQRGGLFF
>-|-|TRBV6-5|TRBJ2-1
TGTGCCAGCAGTTACTCGCGGAGCCCCCCAGGGGAGCAGTTCTTC
CASSYSRSPPGEQFF
>-|-|TRBV5-8|TRBJ2-3
TGTGCCAGCAGCTTCCGCTCCCCCGGGGATACGCAGTATTTT
CASSFRSPGDTQYF
>-|-|TRBV7-9|TRBJ2-7
TGTGCCAGCACTGGGGGCCGATCCTACGAGCAGTACTTC
CASTGGRSYEQYF
>TRBD1|-|TRBV4-1|TRBJ1-4
TGCGCCAGCAGCCCACCCCTAGGACAGGTTGCAACTAATGAAAAACTGTTTTTT
CASSPPLGQVATNEKLFF
>-|-|TRBV21-1|TRBJ2-1
TGTGCCAGCAGCAAACCCCGTTGCAAAGAGGTTTCCTACAATGAGCAGTTCTTC
CASSKPRCKEVSYNEQFF
>-|-|TRBV3-1/TRBV3-2|TRBJ1-2
TGTGCCAGCAGCTCACAGGGCATCTATGGCTACACCTTC
CASSSQGIYGYTF
>TRBD1|-|TRBV27|TRBJ1-2
TGTGCCAGCAGTAAACACACAGGGGACTATGGCTACACCTTC
CASSKHTGDYGYTF
>-|-|TRBV10-3|TRBJ1-5
TGTGCCATCAGCCGGGACAATAGCAATCAGCCCCAGCATTTT
CAISRDNSNQPQHF